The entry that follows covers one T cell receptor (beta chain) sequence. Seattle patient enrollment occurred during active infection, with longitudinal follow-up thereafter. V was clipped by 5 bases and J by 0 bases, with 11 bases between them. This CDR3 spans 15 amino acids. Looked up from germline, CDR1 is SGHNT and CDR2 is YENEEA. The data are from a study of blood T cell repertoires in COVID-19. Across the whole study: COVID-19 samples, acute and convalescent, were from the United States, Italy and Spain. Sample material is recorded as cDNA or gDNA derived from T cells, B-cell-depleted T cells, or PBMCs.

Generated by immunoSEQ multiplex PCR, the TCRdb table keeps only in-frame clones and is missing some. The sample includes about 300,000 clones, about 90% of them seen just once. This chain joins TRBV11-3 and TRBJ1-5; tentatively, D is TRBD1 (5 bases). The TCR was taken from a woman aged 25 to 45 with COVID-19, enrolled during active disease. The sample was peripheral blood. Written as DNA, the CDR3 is TGTGCCAGCAGCAATAGACAGTATAGCAATCAGCCCCAGCATTTT. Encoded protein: CASSNRQYSNQPQHF.